Presented here are 10 T cell receptor beta chains from one specimen sequenced in a study of T cells expressing NK-cell markers. Using the 5' RACE reads, TCRdb records one entry per CDR3 protein without DNA. The table for this sample gives more than 120,000 distinct CDR3 sequences. The material sequenced was blood T cells: a sorted CD56 or NKG2C T cell subset, CD4+ or CD8+ T cells, or bulk PBMC T cells (not recorded which). These receptor sequences come from a man younger than 30 in good health.

V usage is TRBV29-1 and J usage is TRBJ2-3; TCRdb returns TRBD1, unconfirmable since there is no DNA. The germline CDR1 and CDR2 sequences are SQVTM and ANQGSEA. This CDR3 has 12 amino acids. CDR3 protein: CSLTPRGDTQYF.

The V and J genes are TRBV3-1 and TRBJ2-5; TCRdb picks TRBD2, but there is no DNA to check that call. The CDR3 consists of 15 residues. The germline CDR1 and CDR2 sequences are LGHDT and YNNKEL (reference sequence). The CDR3 loop reads CASSHGTALRGTQYF.

The rearrangement joins TRBV7-9 to TRBJ2-7. The CDR3 contains 13 residues. Germline loops: CDR1 SEHNR, CDR2 FQNEAQ (reference sequence). The CDR3: CASSLERSYEQYF. The full variable domain, in which reference TRBV7-9 and TRBJ2-7 provide the parts outside the CDR3, is DTGVSQNPRHKITKRGQNVTFRCDPISEHNRLYWYRQTLGQGPEFLTYFQNEAQLEKSRLLSDRFSAERPKGSFSTLEIQRTEQGDSAMYLCASSLERSYEQYFGPGTRLTVT.

The rearrangement links TRBV7-6 to TRBJ2-7; TCRdb calls TRBD2, which cannot be checked without DNA. CDR1 and CDR2 (germline): SGHVS, FNYEAQ. This CDR3 region has 14 residues. The CDR3 loop is CASSYRDSAYEQYF.

The rearrangement joins TRBV15 to TRBJ2-5. This CDR3 region has 12 residues. Looked up from germline, CDR1 is LNHNV and CDR2 is YYDKDF (reference sequence). The chain's CDR3 is CATSSYQETQYF. Variable domain in full (rest from reference TRBV15 and TRBJ2-5): DAMVIQNPRYQVTQFGKPVTLSCSQTLNHNVMYWYQQKSSQAPKLLFHYYDKDFNNEADTPDNFQSRRPNTSFCFLDIRSPGLGDTAMYLCATSSYQETQYFGPGTRLLVL.

The genes are TRBV29-1 and TRBJ2-3; the TCRdb D gene call, TRBD2, has no DNA to confirm it. CDR3 size: 12 residues. The germline CDR1 and CDR2 sequences are SQVTM and ANQGSEA. The CDR3 reads CSVGRETDTQYF.

The V call is TRBV7-9, the J call TRBJ2-4; checking the TCRdb D call of TRBD1 is not possible without DNA. The CDR3 has 14 amino acids. The V gene's germline CDR1 is SEHNR and CDR2 FQNEAQ (reference sequence). The CDR3 is CASSQGGTENIQYF.

The chain recombines TRBV29-1 with TRBJ2-1. CDR3 size: 11 residues. Germline lookup yields CDR1 SQVTM and CDR2 ANQGSEA. The CDR3 is CSVEAFNEQFF.

V is TRBV2 and J is TRBJ2-2; TCRdb's D call of TRBD1 is untestable without DNA. The CDR3 totals 14 residues. CDR1 is SNHLY and CDR2 is FYNNEI in the germline V gene. The CDR3 reads CASSRGRNTGELFF.

The chain couples TRBV6-2 or TRBV6-3 to TRBJ2-7; with no DNA, the TCRdb D assignment of TRBD1 cannot be verified. CDR3 size: 15 residues. In germline, CDR1 is MNHEY, CDR2 SVGEGT. The CDR3 loop reads CASSRRTGQYYEQYF.